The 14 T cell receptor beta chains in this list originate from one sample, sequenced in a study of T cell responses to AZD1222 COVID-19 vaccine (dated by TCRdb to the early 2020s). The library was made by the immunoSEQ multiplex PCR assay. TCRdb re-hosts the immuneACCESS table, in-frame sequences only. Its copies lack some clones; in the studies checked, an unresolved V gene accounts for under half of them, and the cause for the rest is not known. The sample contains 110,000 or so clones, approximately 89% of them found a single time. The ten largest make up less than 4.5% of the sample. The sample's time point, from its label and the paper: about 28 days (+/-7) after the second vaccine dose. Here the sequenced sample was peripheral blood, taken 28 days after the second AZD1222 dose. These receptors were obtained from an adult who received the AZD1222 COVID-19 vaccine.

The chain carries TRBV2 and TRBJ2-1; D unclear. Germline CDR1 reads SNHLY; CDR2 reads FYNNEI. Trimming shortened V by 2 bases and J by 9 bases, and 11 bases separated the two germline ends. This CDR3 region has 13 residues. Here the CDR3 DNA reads TGTGCCAGCAGTGAAAGTGCTAGTGGTGAGCAGTTCTTC. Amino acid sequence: CASSESASGEQFF.

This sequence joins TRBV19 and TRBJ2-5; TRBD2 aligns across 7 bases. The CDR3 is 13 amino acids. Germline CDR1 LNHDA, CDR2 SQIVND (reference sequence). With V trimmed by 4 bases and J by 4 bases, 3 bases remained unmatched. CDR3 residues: CASSSWEGETQYF. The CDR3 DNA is TGTGCCAGTAGTAGTTGGGAGGGAGAGACCCAGTACTTC.

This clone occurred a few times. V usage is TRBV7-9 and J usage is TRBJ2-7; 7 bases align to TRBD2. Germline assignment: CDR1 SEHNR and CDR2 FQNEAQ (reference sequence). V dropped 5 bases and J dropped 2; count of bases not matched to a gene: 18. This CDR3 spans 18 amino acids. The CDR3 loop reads CASSPRLGGGGSTYEQYF. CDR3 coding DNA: TGTGCCAGCAGCCCCCGATTGGGAGGCGGGGGTTCAACCTACGAGCAGTACTTC.

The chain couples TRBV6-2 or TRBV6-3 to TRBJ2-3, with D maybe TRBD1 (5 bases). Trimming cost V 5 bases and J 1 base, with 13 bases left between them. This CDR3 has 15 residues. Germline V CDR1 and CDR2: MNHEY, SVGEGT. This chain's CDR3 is CASSRRVMGTDTQYF. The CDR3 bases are TGTGCCAGCAGTCGCAGGGTCATGGGCACAGATACGCAGTATTTT.

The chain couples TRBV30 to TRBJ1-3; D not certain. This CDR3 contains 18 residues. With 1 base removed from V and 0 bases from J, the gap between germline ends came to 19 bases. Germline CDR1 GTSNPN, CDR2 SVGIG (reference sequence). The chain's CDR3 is CAWSGRDGGRYSGNTIYF. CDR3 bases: TGTGCCTGGAGTGGGCGGGATGGTGGACGATACTCTGGAAACACCATATATTTT.

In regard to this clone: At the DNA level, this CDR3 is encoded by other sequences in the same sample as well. As DNA, the CDR3 is TGTGCCAGCAGTCATGTTTACGAGCAGTACTTC. Protein sequence: CASSHVYEQYF. This chain links TRBV11-2 with TRBJ2-7; no clear D gene. CDR1 is SGHAT, CDR2 FQNNGV, per germline. CDR3 length: 11 amino acids. Trimming removed 6 bases at V and 4 bases at J, with 7 bases between.

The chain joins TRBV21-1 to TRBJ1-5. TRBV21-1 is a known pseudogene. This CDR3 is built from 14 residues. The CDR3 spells CASSKEDSNQPQHF. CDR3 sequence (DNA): TGTGCCAGCAGCAAAGAGGATAGCAATCAGCCCCAGCATTTT.

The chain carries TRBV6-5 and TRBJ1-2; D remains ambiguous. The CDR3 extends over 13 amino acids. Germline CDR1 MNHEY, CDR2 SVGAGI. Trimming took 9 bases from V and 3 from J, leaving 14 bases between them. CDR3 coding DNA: TGTGCCAGTAGACACTCCGACGACTATGGCTACACCTTC. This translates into CASRHSDDYGYTF.

CDR3 region: CASSSSPTILTDTQYF. As DNA, the CDR3 is TGTGCCAGCAGCTCCTCACCCACAATACTCACAGATACGCAGTATTTT. The chain carries TRBV5-6 and TRBJ2-3, with unresolved D. The V end lost 3 bases, the J end lost 2 bases, and 16 bases lay between the germline ends. The CDR3 sequence is 16 residues long. From germline, CDR1 is SGHDT and CDR2 YYEEEE. Combining the CDR3 with reference TRBV5-6 and TRBJ2-3 gives the whole variable domain DAGVTQSPTHLIKTRGQQVTLRCSPKSGHDTVSWYQQALGQGPQFIFQYYEEEERQRGNFPDRFSGHQFPNYSSELNVNALLLGDSALYLCASSSSPTILTDTQYFGPGTRLTVL.

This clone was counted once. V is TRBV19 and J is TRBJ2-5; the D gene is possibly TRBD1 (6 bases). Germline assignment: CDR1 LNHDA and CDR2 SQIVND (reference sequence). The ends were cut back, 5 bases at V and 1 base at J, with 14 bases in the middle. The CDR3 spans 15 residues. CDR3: CASSVGQLVQETQYF. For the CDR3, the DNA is TGTGCCAGTAGTGTCGGACAGCTAGTCCAAGAGACCCAGTACTTC.

CDR3 nucleotide sequence: TGTGCCAGCAGCTTTAGGGGACAGGGGGCCCGAAATGAAAAACTGTTTTTT. Translation gives CASSFRGQGARNEKLFF. The chain employs TRBV7-2 and TRBJ1-4, with 12 bases matching TRBD1. The germline V gene encodes CDR1 SGHTA and CDR2 FQGNSA. Trimming at V came to 3 bases and at J to 5 bases, leaving 7 bases not matched to a gene. The CDR3 sequence is 17 residues long.

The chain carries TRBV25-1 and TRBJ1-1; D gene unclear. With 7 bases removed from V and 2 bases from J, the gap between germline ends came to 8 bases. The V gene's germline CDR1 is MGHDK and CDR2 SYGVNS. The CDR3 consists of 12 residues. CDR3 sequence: CASTFTNTEAFF. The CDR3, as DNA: TGTGCCAGCACGTTCACAAACACTGAAGCTTTCTTT.

CDR3 loop: CATSDRRETQYF. The CDR3, as DNA: TGTGCCACGAGCGACAGACGAGAGACCCAGTACTTC. The V and J genes are TRBV15 and TRBJ2-5; possibly TRBD1 for D (5 bases). V lost 9 bases and J 4 bases, leaving 12 bases between the germline ends. The CDR3 is 12 amino acids. Per germline, CDR1 LNHNV and CDR2 YYDKDF (reference sequence).

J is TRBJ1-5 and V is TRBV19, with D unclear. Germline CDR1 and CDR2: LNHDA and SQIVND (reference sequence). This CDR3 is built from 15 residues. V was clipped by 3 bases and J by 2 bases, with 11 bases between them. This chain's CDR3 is CASSMLGSGNQPQHF. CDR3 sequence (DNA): TGTGCCAGTAGTATGCTGGGTTCGGGCAATCAGCCCCAGCATTTT.